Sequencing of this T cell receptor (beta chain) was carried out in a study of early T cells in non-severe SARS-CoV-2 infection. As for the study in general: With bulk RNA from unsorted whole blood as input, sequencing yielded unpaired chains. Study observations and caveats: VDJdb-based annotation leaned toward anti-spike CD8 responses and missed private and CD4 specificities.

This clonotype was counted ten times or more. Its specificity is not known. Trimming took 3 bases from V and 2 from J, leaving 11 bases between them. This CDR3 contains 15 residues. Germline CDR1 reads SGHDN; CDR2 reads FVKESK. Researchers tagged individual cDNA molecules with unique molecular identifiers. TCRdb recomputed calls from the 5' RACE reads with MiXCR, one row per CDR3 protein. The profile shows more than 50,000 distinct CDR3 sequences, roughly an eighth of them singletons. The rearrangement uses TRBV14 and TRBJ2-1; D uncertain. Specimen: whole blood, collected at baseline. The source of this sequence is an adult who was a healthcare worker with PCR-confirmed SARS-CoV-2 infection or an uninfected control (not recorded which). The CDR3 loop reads CASSHPISAYNEQFF. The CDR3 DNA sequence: TGTGCCAGCAGCCATCCGATTTCCGCCTACAATGAGCAGTTCTTC.